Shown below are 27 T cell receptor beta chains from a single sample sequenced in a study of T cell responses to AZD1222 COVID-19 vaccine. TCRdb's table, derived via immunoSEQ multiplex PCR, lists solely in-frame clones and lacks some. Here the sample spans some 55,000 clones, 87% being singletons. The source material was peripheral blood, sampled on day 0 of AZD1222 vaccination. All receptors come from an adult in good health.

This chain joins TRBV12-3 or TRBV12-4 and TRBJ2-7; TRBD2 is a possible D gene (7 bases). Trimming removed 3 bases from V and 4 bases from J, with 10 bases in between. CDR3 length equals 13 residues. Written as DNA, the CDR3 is TGTGCCAGCAGTTTTGGGGGGGCGTACGAGCAGTACTTC. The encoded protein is CASSFGGAYEQYF.

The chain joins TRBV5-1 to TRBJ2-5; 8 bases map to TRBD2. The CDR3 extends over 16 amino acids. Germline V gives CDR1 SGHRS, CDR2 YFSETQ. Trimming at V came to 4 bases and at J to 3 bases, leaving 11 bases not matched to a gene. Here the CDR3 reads CASSPGTGGDKETQYF. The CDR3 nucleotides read TGCGCCAGCAGCCCCGGTACGGGGGGGGATAAAGAGACCCAGTACTTC.

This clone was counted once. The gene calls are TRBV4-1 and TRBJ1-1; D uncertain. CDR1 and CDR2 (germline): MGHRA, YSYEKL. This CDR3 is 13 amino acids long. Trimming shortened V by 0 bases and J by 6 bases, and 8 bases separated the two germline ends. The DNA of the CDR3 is TGCGCCAGCAGCCAAGAAGGGAGGGCTGAAGCTTTCTTT. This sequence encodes CASSQEGRAEAFF.

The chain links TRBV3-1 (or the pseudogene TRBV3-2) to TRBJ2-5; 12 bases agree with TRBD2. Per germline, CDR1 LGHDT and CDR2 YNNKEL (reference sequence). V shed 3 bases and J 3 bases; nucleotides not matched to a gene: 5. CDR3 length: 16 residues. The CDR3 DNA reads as TGTGCCAGCAGCCAGCTAGCGGGAGGGCGGAAAGAGACCCAGTACTTC. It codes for CASSQLAGGRKETQYF.

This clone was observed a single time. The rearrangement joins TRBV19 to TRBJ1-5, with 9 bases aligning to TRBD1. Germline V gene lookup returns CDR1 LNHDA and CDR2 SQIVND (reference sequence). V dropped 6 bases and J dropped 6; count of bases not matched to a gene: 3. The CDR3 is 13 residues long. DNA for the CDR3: TGTGCCAGTAGGGACAGGGGTGGTCAGCCCCAGCATTTT. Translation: CASRDRGGQPQHF.

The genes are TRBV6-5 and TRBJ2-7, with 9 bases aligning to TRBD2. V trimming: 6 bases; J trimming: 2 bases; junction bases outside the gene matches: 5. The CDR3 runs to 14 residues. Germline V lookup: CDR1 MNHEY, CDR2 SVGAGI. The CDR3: CASSGRGGTYEQYF. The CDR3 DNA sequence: TGTGCCAGCAGCGGGCGGGGGGGAACCTACGAGCAGTACTTC.

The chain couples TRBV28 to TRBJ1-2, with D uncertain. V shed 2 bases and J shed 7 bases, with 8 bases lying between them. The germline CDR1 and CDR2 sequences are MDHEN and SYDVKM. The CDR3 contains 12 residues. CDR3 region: CASSLGQPGYTF. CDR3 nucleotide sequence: TGTGCCAGCAGTTTAGGGCAGCCTGGCTACACCTTC.

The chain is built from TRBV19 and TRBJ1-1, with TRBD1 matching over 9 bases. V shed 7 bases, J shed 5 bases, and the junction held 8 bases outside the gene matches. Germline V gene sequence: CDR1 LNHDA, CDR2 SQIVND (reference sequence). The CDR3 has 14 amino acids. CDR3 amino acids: CASTSTGGGTEAFF. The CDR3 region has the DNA TGTGCCAGTACCTCGACAGGGGGGGGGACTGAAGCTTTCTTT. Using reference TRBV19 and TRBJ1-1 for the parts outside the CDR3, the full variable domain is DGGITQSPKYLFRKEGQNVTLSCEQNLNHDAMYWYRQDPGQGLRLIYYSQIVNDFQKGDIAEGYSVSREKKESFPLTVTSAQKNPTAFYLCASTSTGGGTEAFFGQGTRLTVV.

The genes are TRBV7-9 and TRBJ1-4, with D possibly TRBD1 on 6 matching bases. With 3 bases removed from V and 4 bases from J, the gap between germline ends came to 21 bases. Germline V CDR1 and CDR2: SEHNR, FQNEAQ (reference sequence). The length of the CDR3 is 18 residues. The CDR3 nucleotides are TGTGCCAGCAGCTTCCAGCAGGGGCTAGCAAGGTATAATGAAAAACTGTTTTTT. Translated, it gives CASSFQQGLARYNEKLFF. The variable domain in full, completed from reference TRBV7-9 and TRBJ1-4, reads DTGVSQNPRHKITKRGQNVTFRCDPISEHNRLYWYRQTLGQGPEFLTYFQNEAQLEKSRLLSDRFSAERPKGSFSTLEIQRTEQGDSAMYLCASSFQQGLARYNEKLFFGSGTQLSVL.

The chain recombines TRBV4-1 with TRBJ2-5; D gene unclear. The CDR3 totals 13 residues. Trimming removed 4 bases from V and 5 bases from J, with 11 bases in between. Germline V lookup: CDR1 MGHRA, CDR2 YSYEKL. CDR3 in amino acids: CASSLLRSETQYF. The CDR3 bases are TGCGCCAGCAGCCTACTGAGGAGCGAGACCCAGTACTTC.

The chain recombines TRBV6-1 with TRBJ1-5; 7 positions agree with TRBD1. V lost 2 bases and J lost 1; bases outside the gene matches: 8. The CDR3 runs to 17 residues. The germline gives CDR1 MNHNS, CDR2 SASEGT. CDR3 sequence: CASSERSGGESNQPQHF. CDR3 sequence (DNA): TGTGCCAGCAGTGAAAGGTCAGGGGGGGAAAGCAATCAGCCCCAGCATTTT.

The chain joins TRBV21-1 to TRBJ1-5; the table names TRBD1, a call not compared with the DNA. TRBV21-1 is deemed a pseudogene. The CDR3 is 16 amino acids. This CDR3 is CASSVRDRYSNQPQHF. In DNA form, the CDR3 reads TGTGCCAGCAGCGTCCGGGACAGATATAGCAATCAGCCCCAGCATTTT.

CDR3 residues: CASSLETGPYEQYF. CDR3 bases: TGTGCCAGCAGCTTAGAAACAGGGCCCTACGAGCAGTACTTC. The rearrangement uses TRBV7-2 and TRBJ2-7, with D possibly matching TRBD1 (6 bases). The germline gives CDR1 SGHTA, CDR2 FQGNSA. The CDR3 is made up of 14 amino acids. With 1 base removed from V and 2 bases from J, the gap between germline ends came to 9 bases. The whole variable domain, remainder taken from reference TRBV7-2 and TRBJ2-7, is GAGVSQSPSNKVTEKGKDVELRCDPISGHTALYWYRQSLGQGLEFLIYFQGNSAPDKSGLPSDRFSAERTGGSVSTLTIQRTQQEDSAVYLCASSLETGPYEQYFGPGTRLTVT.

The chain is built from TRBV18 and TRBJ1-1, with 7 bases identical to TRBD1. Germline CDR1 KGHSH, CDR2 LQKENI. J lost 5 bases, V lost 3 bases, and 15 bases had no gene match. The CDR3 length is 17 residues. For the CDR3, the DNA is TGTGCCAGCTCACCCCCGGGATCAGGGGGTAGATGGACTGAAGCTTTCTTT. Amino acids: CASSPPGSGGRWTEAFF.

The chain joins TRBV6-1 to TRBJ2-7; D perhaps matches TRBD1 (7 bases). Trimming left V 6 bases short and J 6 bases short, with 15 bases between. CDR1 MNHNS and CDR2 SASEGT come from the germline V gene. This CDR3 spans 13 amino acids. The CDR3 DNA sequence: TGTGCCAGCAGCAATTGGGGGGACAGCGAGCAGTACTTC. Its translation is CASSNWGDSEQYF.

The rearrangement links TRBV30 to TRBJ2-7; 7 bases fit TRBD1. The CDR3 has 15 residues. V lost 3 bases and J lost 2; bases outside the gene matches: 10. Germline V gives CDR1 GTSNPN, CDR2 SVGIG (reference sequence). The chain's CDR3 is CAWSLGQKKTYEQYF. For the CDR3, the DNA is TGTGCCTGGAGCCTGGGACAGAAGAAGACCTACGAGCAGTACTTC.

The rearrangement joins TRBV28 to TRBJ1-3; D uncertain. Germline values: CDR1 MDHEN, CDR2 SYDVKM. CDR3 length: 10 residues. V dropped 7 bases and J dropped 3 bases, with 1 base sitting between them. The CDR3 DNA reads TGTGCCAGCAATGGAAACACCATATATTTT. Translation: CASNGNTIYF.

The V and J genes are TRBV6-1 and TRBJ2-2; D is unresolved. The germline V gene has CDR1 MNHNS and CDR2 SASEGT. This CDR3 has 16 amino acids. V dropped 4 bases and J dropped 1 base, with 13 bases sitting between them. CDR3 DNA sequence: TGTGCCAGCAGTGTTGCCCTAGTCGGGAACACCGGGGAGCTGTTTTTT. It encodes CASSVALVGNTGELFF.

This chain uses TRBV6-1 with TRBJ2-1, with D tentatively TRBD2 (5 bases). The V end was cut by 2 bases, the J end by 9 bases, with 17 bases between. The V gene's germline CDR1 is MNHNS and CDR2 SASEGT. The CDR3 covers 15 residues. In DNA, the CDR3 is TGTGCCAGCAGTGAAAATCGGGGAGAGGGCACTGAGCAGTTCTTC. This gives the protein CASSENRGEGTEQFF.

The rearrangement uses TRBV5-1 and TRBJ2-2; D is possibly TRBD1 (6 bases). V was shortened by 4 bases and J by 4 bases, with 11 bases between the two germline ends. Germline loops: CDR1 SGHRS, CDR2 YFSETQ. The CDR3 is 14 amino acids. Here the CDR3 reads CASSARGGTGELFF. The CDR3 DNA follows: TGCGCCAGCAGCGCCAGGGGTGGCACCGGGGAGCTGTTTTTT.

The CDR3 reads CASSIGQGLSYNSPLHF. DNA for the CDR3: TGTGCCAGTAGTATAGGCCAGGGACTCTCCTATAATTCACCCCTCCACTTT. The rearrangement joins TRBV19 to TRBJ1-6; D is perhaps TRBD1 (5 bases). Germline V gene sequence: CDR1 LNHDA, CDR2 SQIVND (reference sequence). The CDR3 loop spans 17 amino acids. The V end lost 1 base, the J end lost 0 bases, and 10 bases lay between the germline ends.

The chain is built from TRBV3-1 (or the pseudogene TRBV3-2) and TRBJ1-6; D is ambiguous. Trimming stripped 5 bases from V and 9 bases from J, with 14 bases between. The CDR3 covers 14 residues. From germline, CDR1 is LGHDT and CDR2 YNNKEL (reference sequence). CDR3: CASSSPENASPLHF. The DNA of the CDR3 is TGTGCCAGCAGCTCCCCGGAAAACGCTTCACCCCTCCACTTT.

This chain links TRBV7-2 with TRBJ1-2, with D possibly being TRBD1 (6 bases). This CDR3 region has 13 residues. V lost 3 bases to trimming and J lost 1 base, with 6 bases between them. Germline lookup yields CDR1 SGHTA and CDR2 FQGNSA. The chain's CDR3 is CASSLDSNYGYTF. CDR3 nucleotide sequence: TGTGCCAGCAGCTTGGACAGTAACTATGGCTACACCTTC.

CDR3 protein: CATSRDPMVNEQFF. CDR3 in DNA: TGTGCCACCAGCAGAGATCCGATGGTAAATGAGCAGTTCTTC. The chain has TRBV15 and TRBJ2-1; unclear D gene. The CDR3 extends over 14 amino acids. V lost 0 bases to trimming and J lost 7 bases, with 10 bases between them. Germline values: CDR1 LNHNV, CDR2 YYDKDF (reference sequence).

CDR3 residues: CSVTGQVLDTQYF. The CDR3 DNA sequence: TGCAGCGTAACCGGACAGGTTCTTGATACGCAGTATTTT. J is TRBJ2-3 and V is TRBV29-1; TRBD1 matches 7 bases. From germline, CDR1 is SQVTM and CDR2 ANQGSEA. This CDR3 is built from 13 residues. V dropped 6 bases and J dropped 6; count of bases not matched to a gene: 9.

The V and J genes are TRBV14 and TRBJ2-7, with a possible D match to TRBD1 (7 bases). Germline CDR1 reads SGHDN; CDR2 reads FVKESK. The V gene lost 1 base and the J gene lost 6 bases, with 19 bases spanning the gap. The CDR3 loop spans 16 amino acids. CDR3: CASSQGGGTVRGEQYF. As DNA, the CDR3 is TGTGCCAGCAGCCAAGGGGGCGGGACAGTCAGAGGCGAGCAGTACTTC.

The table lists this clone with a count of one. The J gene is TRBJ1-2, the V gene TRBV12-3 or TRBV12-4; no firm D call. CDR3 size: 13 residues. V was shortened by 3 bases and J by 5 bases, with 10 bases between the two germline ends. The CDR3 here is CASSFGEVYGYTF. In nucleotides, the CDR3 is TGTGCCAGCAGTTTCGGCGAGGTATATGGCTACACCTTC.